The rows below give T cell receptor beta chains drawn from one sample of a study of blood T cell repertoires in COVID-19. Libraries were prepared by immunoSEQ multiplex PCR; TCRdb keeps only in-frame clonotypes and omits some of them. This table holds roughly 110,000 clones, 75% to 95% found once. The source material was peripheral blood. The receptors shown here come from a woman in her twenties or thirties with acute or convalescent COVID-19. Both conserved end residues are part of each CDR3. Each record gives: J gene, D gene, clone size, V gene, CDR3 protein, CDR3 DNA. The D gene is left open where the match is weak. Clone size is shown for a subset of rows, as once, few, many or a class of expanded clone.

TRBJ2-7 TRBD1 . TRBV5-4 CASSSWVGQGFNEQYF TGTGCCAGCAGCTCTTGGGTTGGACAGGGGTTCAACGAGCAGTACTTC
TRBJ2-7 . . TRBV24-1 CATSETAGTMRTEQYF TGTGCCACCAGTGAGACGGCGGGGACCATGAGAACCGAGCAGTACTTC
TRBJ2-7 . once TRBV12-3/TRBV12-4 CASGGRSSYEQYF TGTGCCAGCGGCGGTCGGAGCTCCTACGAGCAGTACTTC
TRBJ2-3 . . TRBV19 CASTMVGGADTQYF TGTGCCAGTACTATGGTGGGGGGGGCGGATACGCAGTATTTT
TRBJ1-5 TRBD1 . TRBV19 CASRLRQGENQPQHF TGTGCCAGTAGATTACGACAGGGGGAGAATCAGCCCCAGCATTTT
TRBJ2-1 TRBD2 . TRBV28 CASRSGASGNNEQFF TGTGCCAGCAGGTCCGGAGCTAGCGGGAACAATGAGCAGTTCTTC
TRBJ1-1 TRBD1 . TRBV19 CAAKGQGAGDAFF TGTGCCGCGAAAGGACAGGGGGCCGGGGACGCTTTCTTT
TRBJ2-7 . . TRBV4-1 CASSQEPGGSYEQYF TGCGCCAGCAGCCAAGAACCAGGGGGGTCCTACGAGCAGTACTTC
TRBJ1-1 . . TRBV3-1/TRBV3-2 CASSQAGGRPYTEAFF TGTGCCAGCAGCCAAGCGGGGGGGAGGCCTTACACTGAAGCTTTCTTT
TRBJ2-7 TRBD1 . TRBV7-2 CASSMDRGTAYEQYF TGTGCCAGCAGCATGGACAGGGGGACAGCCTACGAGCAGTACTTC
TRBJ1-5 . few TRBV28 CASSPLTGIGQPQHF TGTGCCAGCAGTCCCCTCACAGGCATCGGTCAGCCCCAGCATTTT
TRBJ1-1 . . TRBV11-1 CASSLEAGPLEAFF TGTGCCAGCAGCTTAGAAGCAGGGCCACTTGAAGCTTTCTTT
TRBJ1-1 TRBD1 once TRBV30 CASLSLDRVLPEAFF TGTGCCTCTTTGTCCCTGGACAGGGTACTACCTGAAGCTTTCTTT
TRBJ1-3 TRBD1 . TRBV7-8 CASSTHPGQGWDTIYF TGTGCCAGCAGCACCCACCCGGGACAGGGGTGGGACACCATATATTTT
TRBJ1-3 . . TRBV3-1/TRBV3-2 CASSQDRRRDTIYF TGTGCCAGCAGCCAAGATAGGAGGCGAGACACCATATATTTT
TRBJ1-2 . . TRBV4-2 CASSQDFGGRVGGYTF TGTGCCAGCAGCCAAGATTTCGGGGGGAGAGTAGGAGGCTACACCTTC
TRBJ1-1 . . TRBV13 CASSRLSNRAFF TGTGCCAGCAGCCGCCTCTCGAACCGGGCTTTCTTT
TRBJ2-5 . once TRBV12-3/TRBV12-4 CASSLTGETQYF TGTGCCAGCAGTTTAACGGGGGAGACCCAGTACTTC
TRBJ2-7 . . TRBV6-2/TRBV6-3 CASSATSYEQYF TGTGCCAGCAGTGCAACTTCCTACGAGCAGTACTTC
TRBJ1-2 TRBD1 . TRBV4-2 CASSQTGGGYGYTF TGTGCCAGCAGCCAGACAGGGGGTGGCTATGGCTACACCTTC
TRBJ1-5 . once TRBV24-1 CATSDSTSRGPQHF TGTGCCACCAGTGATTCGACATCCCGGGGGCCCCAGCATTTT
TRBJ2-2 TRBD2 . TRBV6-6 CASTQAGGFGGELFF TGTGCCAGCACCCAAGCGGGGGGCTTTGGCGGGGAGCTGTTTTTT
TRBJ2-5 TRBD2 . TRBV2 CASSVLTSGGLQETQYF TGTGCCAGCAGTGTACTGACTAGCGGGGGGCTACAAGAGACCCAGTACTTC
TRBJ1-6 . . TRBV10-3 CAIWDTKYNSPLHF TGTGCCATCTGGGACACCAAGTATAATTCACCCCTCCACTTT
TRBJ2-1 . . TRBV7-5 CARSSQGAGFHNEQFF TGTGCCAGAAGCTCCCAGGGGGCGGGGTTCCACAATGAGCAGTTCTTC
TRBJ2-7 . . TRBV27 CASSLVGLWDEQYF TGTGCCAGCAGTTTAGTTGGACTCTGGGACGAGCAGTACTTC
TRBJ2-4 TRBD1 . TRBV6-5 CASRTGDRKNIQYF TGTGCCAGCAGGACAGGGGACAGGAAAAACATTCAGTACTTC
TRBJ2-7 TRBD1 . TRBV6-6 CASRTGTAKGSYEQYF TGTGCCAGCAGAACCGGGACAGCAAAGGGATCCTACGAGCAGTACTTC
TRBJ2-7 . once TRBV6-1 CASSESGPPVDEQYF TGTGCCAGCAGTGAAAGCGGGCCGCCGGTTGACGAGCAGTACTTC
TRBJ2-1 TRBD2 . TRBV15 CATSNDPGLAGGLNEQFF TGTGCCACCAGCAACGACCCGGGACTAGCGGGGGGGTTAAATGAGCAGTTCTTC
TRBJ1-2 . . TRBV4-1 CASSQAGTYYGYTF TGCGCCAGCAGCCAAGCAGGGACATATTATGGCTACACCTTC
TRBJ1-2 . . TRBV7-8 CASSSQLGGSYTF TGTGCCAGCAGCTCCCAACTTGGGGGGAGCTACACCTTC
TRBJ1-1 . . TRBV30 CAWTPHMNTEAFF TGTGCCTGGACACCCCACATGAACACTGAAGCTTTCTTT
TRBJ2-1 TRBD2 . TRBV18 CASSPLTSGDAEQFF TGTGCCAGCTCACCGTTAACTAGCGGGGATGCTGAGCAGTTCTTC
TRBJ2-2 . once TRBV28 CASSIRGTGELFF TGTGCCAGCAGCATAAGGGGGACCGGGGAGCTGTTTTTT
TRBJ1-3 . . TRBV7-8 CASSSGGGYGNTIYF TGTGCCAGCAGCTCAGGTGGGGGGTACGGAAACACCATATATTTT
TRBJ2-1 . . TRBV5-4 CASSLALNPYNEQFF TGTGCCAGCAGCCTCGCCCTAAACCCCTACAATGAGCAGTTCTTC
TRBJ1-2 TRBD1 . TRBV10-3 CAISEDRGHQGYTF TGTGCCATCAGTGAAGACAGGGGGCATCAGGGCTACACCTTC
TRBJ2-2 TRBD2 . TRBV2 CASSDRGGTNTGELFF TGTGCCAGCAGTGATCGCGGGGGGACAAACACCGGGGAGCTGTTTTTT
TRBJ2-7 TRBD2 . TRBV9 CASSQGGSGRAHEQYF TGTGCCAGCAGCCAAGGGGGTAGCGGGAGAGCCCACGAGCAGTACTTC
TRBJ2-1 TRBD2 . TRBV27 CASSLPTSGRSRNEQFF TGTGCCAGCAGTCTCCCGACTAGCGGGAGGAGTAGGAATGAGCAGTTCTTC
TRBJ1-2 . . TRBV5-6 CASSPGGVRGKGYTF TGTGCCAGCAGCCCTGGGGGGGTGCGGGGCAAGGGCTACACCTTC
TRBJ1-1 TRBD1 . TRBV19 CASSTRGIQRMNTEAFF TGTGCCAGTAGTACCAGGGGGATCCAGAGGATGAACACTGAAGCTTTCTTT
TRBJ1-1 TRBD1 . TRBV29-1 CSAGPGQGKPLNTEAFF TGCAGCGCTGGTCCGGGACAGGGGAAGCCTTTGAACACTGAAGCTTTCTTT
TRBJ2-2 TRBD2 once TRBV6-5 CASIWTRRGTGELFF TGTGCCAGCATTTGGACTAGACGCGGCACCGGGGAGCTGTTTTTT
TRBJ1-3 . . TRBV11-3 CASSPSSGNTIYF TGTGCCAGCAGCCCTAGCAGTGGAAACACCATATATTTT
TRBJ1-2 TRBD1 . TRBV25-1 CASSSRTGGVDGYTF TGTGCCAGCAGTAGTAGGACAGGGGGAGTGGATGGCTACACCTTC
TRBJ2-2 TRBD2 . TRBV27 CASRWTRVGTGELFF TGTGCCAGCAGATGGACTAGGGTCGGGACCGGGGAGCTGTTTTTT
TRBJ2-1 TRBD2 . TRBV11-2 CASSLMSGGDVEQFF TGTGCCAGCAGCTTAATGAGCGGGGGGGATGTTGAGCAGTTCTTC
TRBJ2-7 TRBD2 . TRBV5-6 CASSLSGSRNEQYF TGTGCCAGCAGCTTAAGCGGGAGTAGGAACGAGCAGTACTTC
TRBJ2-7 . . TRBV20-1 CSASGGGPGATPNEQYF TGCAGTGCTAGTGGGGGGGGGCCGGGGGCCACCCCTAACGAGCAGTACTTC
TRBJ2-1 TRBD2 . TRBV28 CASSPMGTRGNEQFF TGTGCCAGCAGTCCCATGGGGACTAGGGGCAATGAGCAGTTCTTC
TRBJ1-2 . . TRBV5-8 CASSLLHNYGYTF TGTGCCAGCAGCTTGTTACATAACTATGGCTACACCTTC
TRBJ1-3 . . TRBV7-9 CASSLQGTSGNTIYF TGTGCCAGCAGCCTACAGGGTACATCTGGAAACACCATATATTTT